These T cell receptor beta chains were read from a single sample in a study of shared clonotypes between healthy human individuals. Generated by immunoSEQ multiplex PCR, the TCRdb table keeps only in-frame clones and is missing some. The sample carries about 2 million clones, about 95% recorded once. Sample: naive CD8+ T cells sorted from blood. The receptors derive from a man younger than 35 in good health. Both conserved end residues are trimmed from each CDR3. Clone size is stated in some rows and not others, as once, few, many or a class when expanded.

size: .; V: TRBV30; J: TRBJ2-3; CDR3: AWRKLAGGASTDTQY
size: .; V: TRBV6-5; J: TRBJ2-7; CDR3: ASGDRGDYEQY
size: .; V: TRBV27; J: TRBJ2-3; CDR3: ASSLSIRGVGSDTQY
size: .; V: TRBV29-1; J: TRBJ2-2; CDR3: SVTWLAENTGELF
size: once; V: TRBV5-1; J: TRBJ2-3; CDR3: ASRVETSGFTDTQY
size: .; V: TRBV5-6; J: TRBJ2-7; CDR3: ASSPWDSVYEQY
size: .; V: TRBV6-5; J: TRBJ2-7; CDR3: ASSWGQGPYEQY
size: .; V: TRBV1; J: TRBJ1-5; CDR3: TSSQVRTAGSQPQH
size: .; V: TRBV27; J: .; CDR3: ASALQGKYEQY
size: .; V: TRBV10-3; J: TRBJ2-1; CDR3: AISDGGPGDEQF
size: .; V: TRBV28; J: TRBJ1-4; CDR3: ASGSGDSIEKLF
size: once; V: TRBV27; J: TRBJ2-1; CDR3: ASSLLASYNEQF
size: .; V: TRBV6-6; J: TRBJ2-7; CDR3: ASRAGSTYEQY
size: .; V: TRBV19; J: TRBJ2-7; CDR3: ASSIGGNEQY
size: .; V: TRBV27; J: TRBJ1-4; CDR3: ASSPTGIWANEKLF
size: .; V: TRBV6-6; J: TRBJ2-7; CDR3: ASSYAPTSEQY
size: .; V: TRBV7-9; J: TRBJ1-4; CDR3: ASSREALHEKLF
size: .; V: TRBV27; J: TRBJ2-7; CDR3: ASSLALDRTNEQY
size: .; V: TRBV27; J: TRBJ2-7; CDR3: ASSPSGGALSYEQY
size: .; V: TRBV19; J: TRBJ2-3; CDR3: ASSNYAGEGPDTQY
size: once; V: TRBV4-3; J: TRBJ1-2; CDR3: ASSQDVETGGAGYGYT
size: .; V: TRBV7-6; J: TRBJ2-1; CDR3: ASSSNHNEQF
size: .; V: TRBV20-1; J: TRBJ2-1; CDR3: SARSYNEQF
size: .; V: TRBV6-6; J: TRBJ2-1; CDR3: ASSSIGTGDEQF
size: .; V: TRBV6-5; J: TRBJ1-3; CDR3: ASSYSTGGAGNTIY
size: .; V: TRBV15; J: TRBJ1-4; CDR3: ATSSLGATNEKLF
size: .; V: TRBV7-2; J: TRBJ2-6; CDR3: ASSLDALVLT
size: .; V: TRBV10-3; J: TRBJ2-1; CDR3: AISDLGATTLDEQF
size: .; V: TRBV27; J: TRBJ1-2; CDR3: ASRENSFYGYT
size: .; V: TRBV5-4; J: TRBJ2-7; CDR3: ASSLRAGSSYEQY
size: .; V: TRBV19; J: TRBJ2-1; CDR3: ASSPYGYNEQF
size: .; V: TRBV7-6; J: TRBJ2-7; CDR3: ASSSGTVLEQY
size: once; V: TRBV25-1; J: TRBJ2-1; CDR3: ASSEYLSTGSSYNEQF
size: .; V: TRBV7-9; J: TRBJ2-7; CDR3: ASSHPSGTGGREQY
size: .; V: TRBV19; J: TRBJ1-2; CDR3: ASSTTSGTGDLYGYT
size: .; V: TRBV4-1; J: TRBJ2-2; CDR3: ASSRLEGTGELF
size: .; V: TRBV10-3; J: TRBJ2-2; CDR3: AISENTGELF
size: .; V: TRBV13; J: TRBJ1-5; CDR3: ASSLGSNRNQPQH
size: .; V: TRBV9; J: TRBJ2-2; CDR3: ASNPEGDANTGELF
size: .; V: TRBV7-9; J: TRBJ1-2; CDR3: ASSPQTGGGYGYT
size: .; V: TRBV6-5; J: TRBJ1-2; CDR3: ASSFARRNGYT
size: .; V: TRBV6-5; J: TRBJ2-1; CDR3: ASSYGPTYNEQF
size: few; V: TRBV19; J: TRBJ1-1; CDR3: ASSMGQENTEAF
size: .; V: TRBV27; J: TRBJ2-7; CDR3: ASSLSSGVLVYEQY
size: .; V: TRBV27; J: TRBJ2-5; CDR3: ASSPGHRQETQY
size: .; V: TRBV6-5; J: TRBJ1-5; CDR3: ASSYSMVEPQH
size: .; V: TRBV2; J: TRBJ2-2; CDR3: ASKGSTGELF
size: .; V: TRBV6-1; J: TRBJ1-2; CDR3: ASSEPSGAYGYT
size: once; V: TRBV9; J: TRBJ2-7; CDR3: ASSVAKSGNSYEQY
size: once; V: TRBV10-2; J: TRBJ2-7; CDR3: ASSVTSGGYEQY
size: once; V: TRBV19; J: TRBJ2-7; CDR3: ASSMGQGNLYEQY